This T cell receptor beta chain was identified in a study of breast tumors, draining lymph nodes, adjacent tissues. Findings of the study overall: The data were judged consistent with most tumor T cells coming from lymph node and expanding in tumor.

Germline CDR1 and CDR2: MNHNY and SVGAGI (reference sequence). The CDR3 has 18 residues. Trimming cost V 5 bases and J 3 bases; bases outside gene matches: 14. Turning to this clonotype: The antigen remains undetermined.

TCRdb analysed the multiplex PCR reads with MiXCR anew, one entry per CDR3 protein. The sample consists of some 230,000 distinct CDR3 sequences, 30% to 35% of them appearing once. Axillary draining lymph nodes of breast cancer patients supplied the node samples. Sequencing input: axillary lymph node tissue. This receptor was identified in a female donor with breast cancer. Some clones in this sample may be carry-over from other donors' samples. This chain links TRBV6-6 with TRBJ2-7; 12 nucleotides match TRBD2. Here the CDR3 reads CASSHLVRTSGRFYEQYF. The CDR3 region has the DNA TGTGCCAGCAGTCACCTCGTACGAACTAGCGGGAGGTTCTACGAGCAGTACTTC.